This entry concerns a single T cell receptor (beta chain). The target antigen is unknown. This entry comes from a study of OX40 agonist ivuxolimab in advanced cancers. Study-level information: Under the entry rules, prior anti-PD-1, anti-PD-L1 or anti-CTLA-4 therapy was allowed, and 40% had some.

The investigators sampled blood at baseline, at cycle 4 day 1, and at cycle 7 day 1. The CDR3 extends over 13 amino acids. In germline, CDR1 is SGHNT, CDR2 YYREEE (reference sequence). V shed 4 bases, J shed 10 bases, and the junction held 10 bases outside the gene matches. The repertoire was sequenced with immunoSEQ multiplex PCR; TCRdb's copy has only in-frame clones and lacks some. The data contain tens of thousands of clones, roughly nine tenths of them seen just once; the ten biggest clones take up about 30%. Overall study findings and caveats: The investigators did not determine what antigen specificity the expanded peripheral T cells had.

The chain couples TRBV5-4 to TRBJ1-2; 7 bases are a match to TRBD1. The sample consisted of CD4+ or CD8+ T cells sorted from blood, taken in a trial of the OX40 agonist ivuxolimab. The origin of this receptor is an adult with an advanced solid tumor such as melanoma, head and neck, liver or kidney cancer. The CDR3: CASSARDSLLYTF. In DNA, the CDR3 is TGTGCCAGCAGCGCCCGGGACAGCTTGCTCTACACCTTC.